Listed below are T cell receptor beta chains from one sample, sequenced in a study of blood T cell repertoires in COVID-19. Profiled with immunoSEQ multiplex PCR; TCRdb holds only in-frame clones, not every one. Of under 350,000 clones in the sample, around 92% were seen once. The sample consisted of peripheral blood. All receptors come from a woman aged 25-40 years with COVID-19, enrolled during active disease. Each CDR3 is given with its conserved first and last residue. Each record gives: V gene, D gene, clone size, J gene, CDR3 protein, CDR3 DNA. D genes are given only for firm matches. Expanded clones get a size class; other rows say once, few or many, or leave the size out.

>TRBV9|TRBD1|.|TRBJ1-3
CASSVRGGTGNTIYF
TGTGCCAGCAGCGTACGAGGGGGCACTGGAAACACCATATATTTT
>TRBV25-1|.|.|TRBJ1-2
CASSGREDGYTF
TGTGCCAGCAGTGGCAGGGAGGATGGCTACACCTTC
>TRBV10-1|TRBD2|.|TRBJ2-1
CASSGPPGGGLPGEQFF
TGCGCCAGCAGTGGCCCCCCCGGGGGGGGCCTCCCCGGTGAGCAGTTCTTC
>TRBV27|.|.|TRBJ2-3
CASSFQGGRTDTQYF
TGTGCCAGCAGTTTTCAGGGGGGACGCACAGATACGCAGTATTTT
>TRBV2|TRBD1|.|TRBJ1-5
CASSGTGFLYQPQHF
TGTGCCAGCAGCGGGACAGGGTTCCTCTATCAGCCCCAGCATTTT
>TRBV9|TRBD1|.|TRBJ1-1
CASSAGQGATEAFF
TGTGCCAGCAGCGCGGGACAGGGTGCCACTGAAGCTTTCTTT
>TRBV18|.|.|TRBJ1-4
CASSPQQGGNEKLFF
TGTGCCAGCTCACCACAGCAGGGCGGTAATGAAAAACTGTTTTTT
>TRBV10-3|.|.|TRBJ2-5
CAISQGGARVETQYF
TGTGCTATTTCCCAAGGGGGGGCGCGGGTAGAGACCCAGTACTTC
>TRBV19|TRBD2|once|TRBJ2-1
CASSKTSGLAGDNEQFF
TGTGCCAGTAGTAAGACGTCGGGACTAGCGGGGGACAATGAGCAGTTCTTC
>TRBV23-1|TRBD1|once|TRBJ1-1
CASTLRDRPPMNTEAFF
TGCGCCAGCACCCTCCGGGACAGGCCACCCATGAACACTGAAGCTTTCTTT
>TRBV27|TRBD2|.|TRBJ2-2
CASSLRGANTGELFF
TGTGCCAGCAGTTTACGGGGGGCGAACACCGGGGAGCTGTTTTTT
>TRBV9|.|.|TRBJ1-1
CASSPRGQNTEAFF
TGTGCCAGCAGCCCGCGGGGGCAGAACACTGAAGCTTTCTTT
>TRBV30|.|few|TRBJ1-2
CAWAGLPYGYTF
TGTGCCTGGGCGGGATTACCATATGGCTACACCTTC
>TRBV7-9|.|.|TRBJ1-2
CASSAGHNNYGYTF
TGTGCCAGCTCAGCGGGTCACAATAACTATGGCTACACCTTC
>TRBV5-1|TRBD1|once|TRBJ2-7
CASSTSNPGGDEQYF
TGCGCCAGCAGCACGTCTAACCCAGGGGGCGACGAGCAGTACTTC
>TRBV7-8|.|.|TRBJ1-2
CASSLARNARDYGYTF
TGTGCCAGCAGCTTAGCTCGGAATGCCAGGGACTATGGCTACACCTTC
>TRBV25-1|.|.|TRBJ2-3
CASSESSRGTDTQYF
TGTGCCAGCAGTGAAAGCTCAAGAGGCACAGATACGCAGTATTTT
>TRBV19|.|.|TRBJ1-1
CASSRAITEAFF
TGTGCCAGTAGTCGCGCTATTACTGAAGCTTTCTTT
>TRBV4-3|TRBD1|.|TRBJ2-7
CASSQATGVPSYEQYF
TGCGCCAGCAGCCAAGCCACAGGGGTTCCCTCCTACGAGCAGTACTTC
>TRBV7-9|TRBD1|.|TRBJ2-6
CASSPTGAGANVLTF
TGTGCCAGCAGCCCCACAGGGGCGGGGGCCAACGTCCTGACTTTC
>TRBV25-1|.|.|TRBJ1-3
CASSAGDTIYF
TGTGCCAGCAGTGCCGGGGACACCATATATTTT
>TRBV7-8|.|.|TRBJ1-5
CASSPDITANQPQHF
TGTGCCAGCAGCCCAGACATTACCGCCAATCAGCCCCAGCATTTT
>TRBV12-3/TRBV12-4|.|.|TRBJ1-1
CASSLGSIEAFF
TGTGCCAGCAGTTTAGGGAGCATTGAAGCTTTCTTT
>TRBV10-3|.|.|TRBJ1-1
CAIGSTENTEAFF
TGTGCCATCGGGTCAACAGAGAACACTGAAGCTTTCTTT
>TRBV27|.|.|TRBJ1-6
CASSLIPSGDSYNSPLHF
TGTGCCAGCAGTCTAATACCCTCGGGGGACTCCTATAATTCACCCCTCCACTTT
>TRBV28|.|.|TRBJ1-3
CASSPGGMTPGNTIYF
TGTGCCAGCAGTCCCGGGGGGATGACGCCTGGAAACACCATATATTTT
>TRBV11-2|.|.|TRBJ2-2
CASSLFYSSGTDTGELFF
TGTGCCAGCAGCTTATTTTATTCCTCGGGAACTGACACCGGGGAGCTGTTTTTT
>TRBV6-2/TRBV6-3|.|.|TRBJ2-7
CASSFSVASYEQYF
TGTGCCAGCAGTTTTAGCGTGGCCTCCTACGAGCAGTACTTC
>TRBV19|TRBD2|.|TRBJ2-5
CASSIASGGFQETQYF
TGTGCCAGTAGTATCGCTAGCGGGGGATTCCAAGAGACCCAGTACTTC
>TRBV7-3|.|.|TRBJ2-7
CASSLTPGIGEQYF
TGTGCCAGCAGCTTAACTCCGGGGATTGGCGAGCAGTACTTC
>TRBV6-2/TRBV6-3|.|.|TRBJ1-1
CASSYVGGNTEAFF
TGTGCCAGCAGTTACGTCGGCGGGAACACTGAAGCTTTCTTT
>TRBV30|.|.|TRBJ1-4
CAWSARREKLFF
TGTGCCTGGAGTGCGAGGAGGGAAAAACTGTTTTTT
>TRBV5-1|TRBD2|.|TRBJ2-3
CASSTDTSGGFHFTDTQYF
TGCGCCAGCAGCACAGACACTAGCGGGGGTTTCCATTTCACAGATACGCAGTATTTT
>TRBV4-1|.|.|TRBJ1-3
CASNLIFAGAPGNTIYF
TGCGCCAGCAACTTGATTTTTGCGGGGGCGCCTGGAAACACCATATATTTT
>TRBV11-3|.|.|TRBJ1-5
CASSLGSNSPQHF
TGTGCCAGCAGCTTAGGCTCTAACAGCCCGCAGCATTTT
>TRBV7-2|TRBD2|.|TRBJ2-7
CASTLAGANYEQYF
TGTGCCAGCACTCTAGCGGGGGCAAACTACGAGCAGTACTTC
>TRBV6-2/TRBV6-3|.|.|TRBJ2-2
CASSYRGAGGELFF
TGTGCCAGCAGTTACCGGGGGGCTGGCGGGGAGCTGTTTTTT
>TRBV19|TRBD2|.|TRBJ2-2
CASSPGLALSNTGELFF
TGTGCCAGTAGTCCGGGACTAGCGCTTTCGAACACCGGGGAGCTGTTTTTT
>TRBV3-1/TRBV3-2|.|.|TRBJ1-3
CASSQDRIVFGNTIYF
TGTGCCAGCAGCCAGGACAGAATAGTCTTTGGAAACACCATATATTTT
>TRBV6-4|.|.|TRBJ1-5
CASSDSWTSNQPQHF
TGTGCCAGCAGTGACTCCTGGACAAGCAATCAGCCCCAGCATTTT
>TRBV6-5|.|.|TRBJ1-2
CASSPRGGRDGYTF
TGTGCCAGCAGTCCGAGGGGGGGTCGGGATGGCTACACCTTC
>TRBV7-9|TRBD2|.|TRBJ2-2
CASSFPSGGVANTGELFF
TGTGCCAGCAGCTTTCCAAGCGGGGGGGTGGCGAACACCGGGGAGCTGTTTTTT
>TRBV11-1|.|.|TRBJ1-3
CASSFGTSGNTIYF
TGTGCCAGCAGCTTTGGCACCTCTGGAAACACCATATATTTT